This T cell receptor beta chain is from a study of beta chain features in type 1 diabetes (dated by TCRdb to 2016 to 2019). General notes on the study: Mean age, gender distribution, total cell number and subset yield were not different between patients and healthy donors. Across all samples, around 99 million sorted cells were examined, and cell number per subset correlated strongly with RNA yield. In the study, recently diagnosed type 1 diabetes patients and matched healthy donors were compared on the TCRB repertoires of their sorted circulating CD4+ T cell subsets. Whereas all 30 or so donors provided naive and central memory subsets, regulatory and stem cell-like memory subsets were isolated from just 8 patients and roughly eight healthy donors. Broader findings and caveats from the paper: Because cDNA was sequenced instead of genomic DNA, highly expressing activated cells could be over-represented, though the groups showed no difference in activation or CD3 levels. The naive, central memory and regulatory TCRB repertoires appeared to resemble one another more closely among patients than among healthy donors. In all four CD4+ subsets, TCRB CDR3 length was moderately but significantly shorter in type 1 diabetes patients. Only small numbers of individuals were included in the HLA sub-analyses, which left unresolved whether HLA type had any influence on TCRB rearrangement. Fewer insertions and more nucleotide deletions at VDJ recombination sites were observed in patients with type 1 diabetes, implying thymic rearrangement abnormalities. PCR might favor shorter templates, but patient and control samples were amplified and corrected together, so any skew would affect both groups equally.

A single peripheral blood draw of approximately 110 mL on average was collected from each donor into heparinised tubes. A BD FACSAria II and a panel including CD45RO, CCR7, CD25, CD127, CD95 and CD27 were used to sort naive, central memory, regulatory and stem cell-like memory CD4+ T cells. Every sorted population had a purity above 98%. PBMCs were separated immediately by Lymphoprep density gradient centrifugation and were stained directly, without being cultured. Samples were stained and sorted in pairs, with one healthy donor and one patient per experiment, so that batch effects were minimized. Between the V and J ends, shortened by 1 base and 5 bases respectively, the junction contains 12 bases. The CDR3 measures 15 amino acids from cysteine to phenylalanine. Only the CDR3 DNA stays, 45 bases, in frame from base 1. According to the germline V gene (reference sequence), CDR1 reads SEHNR and CDR2 reads FQNEAQ.

Details on this clone: Its antigen is not yet known. It has no much larger one-base neighbor in the sample; base qualities were not kept.

All of the isolated RNA was reverse transcribed with the High Capacity cDNA Reverse Transcription Kit, so expressed TCRB transcripts were sequenced. Deep immunoSEQ sequencing was performed on naive, central memory and regulatory T cell samples, with an average of around 3.5 million total reads per sample. Sorted cells were lysed in RLT buffer, and RNA was extracted using DNase-treated RNeasy Micro or Mini kits according to cell number. Each cell subset was processed separately to prevent cross-contamination, with patient and healthy donor samples processed together. TCRB sequences were amplified from cDNA with the immunoSEQ multiplex PCR, producing 87-bp fragments spanning the CDR3 region. The amplicons were sequenced using the Illumina HiSeq platform. As for the original processing: Synthetic template baselines were used to correct PCR bias computationally, reads within Hamming distance 2 were collapsed together, and singletons that could not be merged were discarded. Reads were aligned against IMGT to assign V, D and J genes, CDR3 length and insertions or deletions at six rearrangement sites. Clonotype counts were normalized to sorted cell number within each subset before computing true diversity and Gini coefficients with the tcR R package. Repertoire sharing was quantified using the overlap coefficient calculated on TCRB nucleotide sequences. As a proxy for the pre-selection repertoire, out-of-frame TCRB sequences from naive cells were analyzed. The clones in this table, taken by TCRdb from immuneACCESS, are in-frame only. Not every clone is retained; where verified, under half of the shortfall comes from an unresolved V gene, and the cause of the rest is unknown. D and trimming come from the DNA, and the V and J calls and clone size come from that table. The sample records around 250,000 clones, around 22% of which are singletons. The ten biggest clones cover 0.012% of the sample.

Sequencing was carried out using naive CD4+ T cells from blood. The cell subset or site label for this specimen denotes: true naive CD4+ T cells. The chain is assembled from TRBV7-9 and TRBJ1-5, and perhaps TRBD1 as D gene, on 5 matching bases. The clonotype comes from a woman in her 30s with type 1 diabetes. The DNA sequence reads TGTGCCAGCAGCTTAGGGGGCGACGGCGATCAGCCCCAGCATTTT. Translated, it gives CASSLGGDGDQPQHF.